This entry lists 18 T cell receptor beta chains sequenced from one sample in a study of OX40 agonist ivuxolimab in advanced cancers. Some clones are missing from TCRdb's copy, which holds only in-frame ones; the method was immunoSEQ multiplex PCR. The table has some 33,000 clones, over 80% seen once. The sequencing here drew on CD4+ or CD8+ T cells sorted from blood, taken in a trial of the OX40 agonist ivuxolimab. The origin of the receptors is an adult with an advanced solid tumor such as melanoma, head and neck, liver or kidney cancer.

V is TRBV4-2 and J is TRBJ2-7; D is perhaps TRBD1 (5 bases). CDR3 size: 14 residues. V was trimmed by 4 bases and J by 2 bases, leaving 12 bases between them. Germline loops: CDR1 LGHNA, CDR2 YNFKEQ. The CDR3 nucleotides read TGTGCCAGCAGCCTGGGGCTATCCCCCTACGAGCAGTACTTC. Protein: CASSLGLSPYEQYF.

The gene calls are TRBV5-8 and TRBJ2-1, with 12 bases aligning to TRBD2. CDR1 and CDR2 from the germline V gene are SGHTS and YDEGEE. Trimming at V came to 0 bases and at J to 8 bases, leaving 6 bases not matched to a gene. The CDR3 has 16 amino acids. The CDR3 protein is CASSLGALAGGDEQFF. The DNA of the CDR3 is TGTGCCAGCAGCTTGGGTGCCCTAGCGGGGGGGGATGAGCAGTTCTTC.

This chain links TRBV11-3 with TRBJ2-1, with TRBD2 as a possible D gene (6 bases). V lost 6 bases, J lost 3 bases, and 15 bases lay in between. The CDR3 runs 15 residues. CDR1 is SGHNT and CDR2 is YENEEA in the germline V gene. CDR3 bases: TGTGCCAGCAGAAGCTCGGGAGAGGGCTACAATGAGCAGTTCTTC. Protein: CASRSSGEGYNEQFF. Based on the CDR3 plus reference TRBV11-3 and TRBJ2-1, the full variable domain is EAGVVQSPRYKIIEKKQPVAFWCNPISGHNTLYWYLQNLGQGPELLIRYENEEAVDDSQLPKDRFSAERLKGVDSTLKIQPAELGDSAVYLCASRSSGEGYNEQFFGPGTRLTVL.

This clone was observed a few times. CDR3 DNA sequence: TGTGCCAGCAGTTTATGGGGGCGCAATGATGGCTACACCTTC. Its translation is CASSLWGRNDGYTF. V gene TRBV28 combines with J gene TRBJ1-2; possible D gene TRBD1, 5 bases. The CDR3 has 14 residues. Germline CDR1 reads MDHEN; CDR2 reads SYDVKM. The V end was cut by 0 bases, the J end by 6 bases, with 11 bases between.

The table lists this clone with a count of one. V is TRBV7-3 and J is TRBJ1-1; unclear D gene. CDR3 length: 14 residues. Per germline, CDR1 SGHTA and CDR2 FQGTGA. Trimming shortened V by 3 bases and J by 1 base, and 9 bases separated the two germline ends. CDR3 sequence (DNA): TGTGCCAGCAGCTTCACTCCGAAGAACACTGAAGCTTTCTTT. Protein product: CASSFTPKNTEAFF.

Details on this clone: Compared with germline, one end of the junction differs, possibly owing to a read error. The CDR3 here is CASSTTGRDGELFF. CDR3 coding DNA: TGTGCTAGCAGCACGACAGGGAGAGACGGGGAGCTGTTTTTT. The rearrangement links TRBV7-7 to TRBJ2-2, with 7 bases lining up with TRBD1. Germline V lookup: CDR1 SSHAT, CDR2 FNYEAQ (reference sequence). The CDR3 covers 14 residues.

Notes on this clone: Relative to the germline gene, one junction end is altered; a read error may explain this. The chain uses TRBV18 and TRBJ2-7; D may be TRBD1 (6 bases). The CDR3 contains 16 residues. The germline gives CDR1 KGHSH, CDR2 LQKENI. The CDR3 here is CASSRMTGLVSSEQYF. CDR3 DNA sequence: TGTGCCAGCTCCCGAATGACAGGTCTTGTATCCTCCGAGCAGTACTTC.

This sequence joins TRBV28 and TRBJ1-6, with a possible D match to TRBD1 (5 bases). Trimming removed 5 bases from V and 7 bases from J, with 15 bases in between. Germline loops: CDR1 MDHEN, CDR2 SYDVKM. The CDR3 runs 15 residues. DNA of the CDR3: TGTGCCAGCAGTGCCTCCGGGACGGGAAATTCACCCCTCCACTTT. Protein: CASSASGTGNSPLHF.

The chain recombines TRBV9 with TRBJ2-1; TRBD2 agrees at 14 bases. J was trimmed by 9 bases and V by 4 bases; bases with no gene match: 6. The CDR3 runs 15 residues. Germline CDR1 SGDLS, CDR2 YYNGEE. CDR3 sequence reads: CASSKGLAGVSEQFF. The CDR3 nucleotides are TGTGCCAGCAGCAAGGGACTAGCGGGAGTCAGTGAGCAGTTCTTC.

This clone was observed once. The chain joins TRBV5-1 to TRBJ2-5, with TRBD1 identical over 8 bases. Germline CDR1 SGHRS, CDR2 YFSETQ. J was trimmed by 5 bases and V by 4 bases; bases with no gene match: 7. CDR3 size: 14 residues. CDR3 sequence reads: CASSLDRVWETQYF. CDR3 nucleotide sequence: TGCGCCAGCAGCCTGGACAGGGTTTGGGAGACCCAGTACTTC.

The rearrangement uses TRBV11-2 and TRBJ2-7; D not certain. Between the trimmed V and J ends, which lost 4 bases and 6 bases, there was a span of 10 bases. This CDR3 region has 12 residues. The germline gives CDR1 SGHAT, CDR2 FQNNGV. The CDR3 spells CASSSQVGEQYF. The CDR3 bases are TGTGCCAGCAGCTCCCAGGTGGGCGAGCAGTACTTC.

This clone has only one observation. The J gene is TRBJ1-6, the V gene TRBV10-2, with no clear D. The length of the CDR3 is 13 residues. Germline CDR1 and CDR2: WSHSY and SAAADI. V lost 1 base to trimming and J lost 10 bases, with 8 bases between them. The DNA of the CDR3 is TGCGCCAGCAGTGAGTGGGAGAACTCACCCCTCCACTTT. Its translation: CASSEWENSPLHF.

The V and J genes are TRBV15 and TRBJ1-1; 7 bases fit TRBD1. From germline, CDR1 is LNHNV and CDR2 YYDKDF (reference sequence). Trimming cost V 1 base and J 8 bases; bases outside gene matches: 7. The CDR3 length is 14 residues. In nucleotides, the CDR3 is TGTGCCACCAGCAGAGGTTACTACAGGGGAGAAGCTTTCTTT. It specifies CATSRGYYRGEAFF.

In its sample, this clone was seen once. The chain employs TRBV5-1 and TRBJ2-7; D not certain. Per germline, CDR1 SGHRS and CDR2 YFSETQ. V lost 0 bases to trimming and J lost 4 bases, with 11 bases between them. This CDR3 comprises 14 residues. The CDR3 nucleotides read TGCGCCAGCAGCTTGGTGGGCATTTTATACGAGCAGTACTTC. Translated: CASSLVGILYEQYF. Complete variable domain (other parts from reference TRBV5-1 and TRBJ2-7): KAGVTQTPRYLIKTRGQQVTLSCSPISGHRSVSWYQQTPGQGLQFLFEYFSETQRNKGNFPGRFSGRQFSNSRSEMNVSTLELGDSALYLCASSLVGILYEQYFGPGTRLTVT.

The chain joins TRBV15 to TRBJ2-2, with TRBD1 as a possible D gene (6 bases). Trimming removed 4 bases from V and 1 base from J, with 7 bases in between. The germline V gene encodes CDR1 LNHNV and CDR2 YYDKDF (reference sequence). This CDR3 is built from 14 residues. The DNA for the CDR3 is TGTGCCACCAGCATCAGGGGGAACACCGGGGAGCTGTTTTTT. Amino acids: CATSIRGNTGELFF.

The V gene is TRBV5-1, the J gene TRBJ2-5; D is unresolved. Germline loops: CDR1 SGHRS, CDR2 YFSETQ. This CDR3 contains 13 residues. Trimming stripped 4 bases from V and 5 bases from J, with 12 bases between. CDR3 coding DNA: TGCGCCAGCAGCGTTACCGGGCAGGAGACCCAGTACTTC. Protein: CASSVTGQETQYF.

The J gene is TRBJ1-2, the V gene TRBV28; the match to TRBD1 covers 7 bases. CDR1 is MDHEN and CDR2 is SYDVKM in the germline V gene. The V gene end was trimmed by 8 bases and the J gene end by 3 bases; junction bases not matched to a gene: 12. CDR3 length: 15 amino acids. CDR3 bases: TGTGCCAGCGGTCCTAGACAGGGAGTGGACTATGGCTACACCTTC. Protein product: CASGPRQGVDYGYTF.

The CDR3 reads CATSRDKGRGVTDTQYF. In DNA form, the CDR3 reads TGTGCCACCAGCAGAGATAAGGGCAGGGGAGTCACAGATACGCAGTATTTT. The chain has TRBV15 and TRBJ2-3; tentatively, D is TRBD1 (6 bases). Germline loops: CDR1 LNHNV, CDR2 YYDKDF (reference sequence). The V end was cut by 0 bases, the J end by 2 bases, with 15 bases between. The CDR3 extends over 17 amino acids.